These T cell receptor beta chains were read from a single sample in a study of CD8+CD57+ T cells in acquired aplastic anemia. TCRdb redid the calling of the reads with MiXCR, one entry per CDR3 protein. The data hold roughly 93,000 distinct CDR3 sequences, with 55% to 75% observed a single time. Sequenced material: sorted CD4+, CD8+, or CD8+CD57+ T cells (not recorded which) from PBMCs. These receptors all come from a human donor with aplastic anemia. Each CDR3 is given with its conserved first and last residue. A D gene is named only where the DNA matches it firmly. Expanded clones get a size class; other rows say once, few or many, or leave the size out.

TRBJ2-1 TRBD2 TRBV2 once TGTGCCAGCTCCTGGGATAGCGGGAATGAGCAGTTCTTC CASSWDSGNEQFF
TRBJ2-2 - TRBV7-9 - TGTGCCAGTCAAGAACAGCCGAACACCGGGGAGCTGTTTTTT CASQEQPNTGELFF
TRBJ2-4 TRBD2 TRBV2 few TGTGCCAGCAGTGCCCTGCGGGGGGTCGGAAACATTCAGTACTTC CASSALRGVGNIQYF
TRBJ1-2 TRBD1 TRBV2 - TGTGCCAGCAGTTCCAGATCCTGGACAGGTATGGGTGGCTACACCTTC CASSSRSWTGMGGYTF
TRBJ1-1 - TRBV20-1 - TGCAGTGCTAGAGTTGGGCCCGTGAACACTGAAGCTTTCTTT CSARVGPVNTEAFF
TRBJ2-1 TRBD2 TRBV27 many TGTGCCAGCAGTTTATCCCGGGGGGACTATGAGCAGTTCTTC CASSLSRGDYEQFF
TRBJ2-7 - TRBV29-1 - TGCAGCGTTGAGGTGGGGCAGGGGACCTACGAGCAGTACTTC CSVEVGQGTYEQYF
TRBJ2-1 TRBD2 TRBV7-6 - TGTGCCAGCAGCTTAGCGCCTGTGCGGGGGGGGTACAATGAGCAGTTCTTC CASSLAPVRGGYNEQFF
TRBJ2-1 TRBD1 TRBV2 many TGTGCCAGCAGTGGACAGGGGTACCCTAGCTCCTACAATGAGCAGTTCTTC CASSGQGYPSSYNEQFF
TRBJ1-2 - TRBV29-1 few TGCAGCGTTGAAGACAGTAACTATGGCTACACCTTC CSVEDSNYGYTF
TRBJ2-3 - TRBV25-1 few TGTGCCAGCAGTGACCTAAGGGCTAGCCGAACGACCACAGATACGCAGTATTTT CASSDLRASRTTTDTQYF
TRBJ2-7 - TRBV7-7 - TGTGCTAGCAGCTTAGGGCGCGGGACATCCTACGAGCAGTACTTC CASSLGRGTSYEQYF
TRBJ2-1 TRBD2 TRBV4-1 - TGCGCCAGCAGCCAACACTATGGGCTAGCGGGAGACAATGAGCAGTTCTTC CASSQHYGLAGDNEQFF
TRBJ2-5 - TRBV19 - TGTGCCAGTAAAATAAACTGGGGCAACTCGCAAGAGACCCAGTACTTC CASKINWGNSQETQYF
TRBJ1-1 - TRBV25-1 - TGTGCCAGCAGAAGGCAAGGGGAAGCTTTCTTT CASRRQGEAFF
TRBJ1-4 - TRBV7-8 few TGTGCCAGCAGCAACCGCAGGGCGTCTAATGAAAAACTGTTTTTT CASSNRRASNEKLFF
TRBJ2-1 TRBD2 TRBV29-1 - TGCAGCGTTGAGGATGGATTTTTTGCGGGAGTAAACCTTAATGAGCGGTTCTTC CSVEDGFFAGVNLNERFF
TRBJ2-7 - TRBV2 few TGTGCCAGCAGTGAGATGCAGGTATACGAGCAGTACTTC CASSEMQVYEQYF
TRBJ1-2 - TRBV6-1 few TGTGCCAGCAGTCCTAAAGAGGATTATGGCTACACCTTC CASSPKEDYGYTF
TRBJ2-5 - TRBV15 large TGTGCCACCAGCACGGGCACATGGACAGAGCAAGAGACCCAGTACTTC CATSTGTWTEQETQYF
TRBJ2-1 - TRBV7-4 - TGTGCCAGCAGCTTAGCGGCTTATCGATCCAATGAGCAGTTCTTC CASSLAAYRSNEQFF
TRBJ1-6 - TRBV29-1 few TGCAGCGTTCTAGCATATCTGGCCTATAATTCACCCCTCCACTTT CSVLAYLAYNSPLHF
TRBJ2-7 - TRBV6-1 - TGTGCCAGCAGTGCCACTAGGTCTGGGCTCGAGCAGTACTTC CASSATRSGLEQYF
TRBJ2-2 TRBD2 TRBV7-3 - TGTGCCAGCAGCTTAAGTACAAGGCGGGGGAGCACCGGGGAGCTGTTTTTT CASSLSTRRGSTGELFF
TRBJ2-7 - TRBV12-3/TRBV12-4 - TGTGCCAGCAGCGGGGGAGGCTCAAGGGGGACCGAGCAGTACTTC CASSGGGSRGTEQYF
TRBJ1-4 - TRBV20-1 - TGCAGTGCTAGAGATCAAACAGTAAATGAAAAACTGTTTTTT CSARDQTVNEKLFF
TRBJ1-1 - TRBV19 once TGTGCCAGTAGTATAGGACAGCTCGAAGCTTTCTTT CASSIGQLEAFF
TRBJ2-3 - TRBV7-2 - TGTGCCAGCAGCTTAGAGGCCGGTACCACAGATACGCAGTATTTT CASSLEAGTTDTQYF
TRBJ1-2 TRBD1 TRBV7-9 - TGTGCCAGCAGCGTGGGACAGCTTTATGGCTACACCTTC CASSVGQLYGYTF
TRBJ1-5 - TRBV2 many TGTGCCAGCAGTGAACAAAGGTGGAATCAGCCCCAGCATTTT CASSEQRWNQPQHF
TRBJ2-7 TRBD2 TRBV10-3 - TGTGCCATCAGTGAGGCTCTAGCGGGTTCCTACGAGCAGTACTTC CAISEALAGSYEQYF
TRBJ2-7 TRBD1 TRBV2 - TGTGCCAGCAGTGAGAGGACGACAGGGATCTACGAGCAGTACTTC CASSERTTGIYEQYF
TRBJ2-3 - TRBV5-1 - TGCGCCAGCAGCCAAACCAACACAGATACGCAGTATTTT CASSQTNTDTQYF
TRBJ2-5 - TRBV24-1 - TGTGCCACCAGTGATTTTCGTCACGAGTACTTC CATSDFRHEYF
TRBJ2-5 - TRBV7-9 - TGTGCCAGCACGCAGGCTAGAGGGAAGACCCAGTACTTC CASTQARGKTQYF
TRBJ1-2 - TRBV19 - TGTGCCAGTAGTATCCATGACAGCTATGGCTACACCTTC CASSIHDSYGYTF
TRBJ2-3 - TRBV11-2 - TGTGCCAGCAGCTTAGATGTCGGAACAGATACGCAGTATTTT CASSLDVGTDTQYF
TRBJ2-3 - TRBV9 many TGTGCCAGCAGCCCCTCGGGAGCGGGTACTAGCACAGATACGCAGTATTTT CASSPSGAGTSTDTQYF
TRBJ1-2 TRBD1 TRBV7-2 few TGTGCCAGCAGCTCGCGACAGGGGGCCAACTATGGCTACACCTTC CASSSRQGANYGYTF
TRBJ2-7 TRBD1 TRBV25-1 once TGTGCCAGCAGTGGACAGGGGACACCTTACGAGCAGTACTTC CASSGQGTPYEQYF
TRBJ2-7 - TRBV27 many TGTGCCAGCAGTCCCCCGTCGGAGCAGGGGTTCGAGCAGTACTTC CASSPPSEQGFEQYF
TRBJ2-7 TRBD1 TRBV5-5 - TGTGCCAGCAGCTTAACGCCGGGACAGAGATACGAGCAGTACTTC CASSLTPGQRYEQYF
TRBJ1-5 - TRBV24-1 - TGTGCCACCAGTGATTTGGGCAATCAGCCCCAGCATTTT CATSDLGNQPQHF
TRBJ2-7 - TRBV7-8 - TGTGCCAGCAGCCCCTCGGACAGACAATACGAGCAGTACTTC CASSPSDRQYEQYF
TRBJ1-3 TRBD1 TRBV11-2 - TGTGCCAGCAGCTGGGGACAGTCTAGCTCTGGAAACACCATATATTTT CASSWGQSSSGNTIYF
TRBJ2-3 TRBD1 TRBV7-2 - TGTGCCAGCAGCAAGGACAGGGGTTCAGATACGCAGTATTTT CASSKDRGSDTQYF
TRBJ2-1 TRBD2 TRBV29-1 - TGCAGCGTTGAACCCGGGACTAGCCTATACAATGAGCAGTTCTTC CSVEPGTSLYNEQFF
TRBJ2-3 - TRBV12-3/TRBV12-4 - TGTGCCAGCAGCGGTAACCCACTAAGCACAGATACGCAGTATTTT CASSGNPLSTDTQYF
TRBJ2-3 - TRBV20-1 - TGCAGTGCTAGCCCGGCGGGGATTGATACGCAGTATTTT CSASPAGIDTQYF
TRBJ2-1 TRBD2 TRBV7-7 few TGTGCTAGCAGCTTAGAGAGCGGGGGTGAGCAGTTCTTC CASSLESGGEQFF
TRBJ2-5 TRBD2 TRBV6-1 many TGTGCCAGCAGTCTAATGACCAGACTAGCGGGGGGGCCCCGGCAAGAGACCCAGTACTTC CASSLMTRLAGGPRQETQYF
TRBJ2-1 TRBD1 TRBV2 - TGTGCCAGCGGGAGACAGGGCTCCTACAATGAGCAGTTCTTC CASGRQGSYNEQFF